The clone carrying this T cell receptor beta chain was recorded only once. Its antigen is unknown. The data belong to a study of blood T cells in healthy people across ages. Study observations and caveats: Naive T cell percentage by flow cytometry tracked strongly with beta diversity.

Next came a second PCR, run for about 6 to 12 cycles, which used a sample-barcoded 5' primer along with a J-beta primer mix. TCRdb recomputed calls from the 5' RACE reads with MiXCR, one row per CDR3 protein. The sample records a few hundred thousand distinct CDR3 sequences, about 25% being singletons. The CDR3 covers 18 residues. V was cut by 3 bases and J by 1 base, with 16 bases left in between. Germline V gene data show CDR1 as SGHVS and CDR2 as FNYEAQ. The V call is TRBV7-6, the J call TRBJ2-6, with a tentative D call TRBD2 (6 bases). Sample: blood. This clonotype originated in a woman between 65 and 79 years old in good health. The CDR3 is CASSFSPSDLSGANVLTF. Written as DNA, the CDR3 is TGTGCCAGCAGCTTCTCGCCTAGCGACCTGTCTGGGGCCAACGTCCTGACTTTC.